The sequence of this T cell receptor (beta chain) was determined in a study of regulatory T cells in long-lasting Graves disease. Specified time point: newly diagnosed GD, antithyroid drugs for less than 3 months. RNA extracted from PBMCs served as the sequencing template. The sample holds many counts of this clonotype. Sequencing libraries for TCR beta were prepared with iRepertoire HTBI primers and Arm-PCR of CDR3 regions. TCRdb ran MiXCR on the multiplex PCR reads and lists one entry per CDR3 protein. The table lists a few hundred thousand distinct CDR3 sequences, 15% to 20% of them singletons. The same data also went into a second study, on T cells in Graves' hyperthyroidism and ophthalmopathy.

The material sequenced was peripheral blood mononuclear cells (PBMCs), taken at new diagnosis, from a patient treated with antithyroid drugs. The origin of this receptor is a woman aged 18-29 years with Graves disease.

CDR3 residues: CASKEGYEQYF. The CDR3 DNA reads as TGTGCCAGCAAGGAAGGCTACGAGCAGTACTTC. This chain connects TRBV6-2 or TRBV6-3 to TRBJ2-7; D unclear. Germline V gene sequence: CDR1 MNHEY, CDR2 SVGEGT. V gave up 7 bases and J gave up 3 bases, with 7 bases separating them. The length of the CDR3 is 11 residues.